This T cell receptor (beta chain) came from a study of OX40 agonist ivuxolimab in advanced cancers. Study in general: Dose-escalation patients were diagnosed with hepatocellular carcinoma, melanoma, renal cell cancer or head and neck cancer.

The data were produced by immunoSEQ multiplex PCR, yet TCRdb's version contains in-frame clones alone and is incomplete. The sample consists of 80,000 to 100,000 clones, under 95% of them appearing once. The CDR3 is 12 residues long. Germline V gives CDR1 MNHEY, CDR2 SMNVEV (reference sequence). V dropped 6 bases and J dropped 7 bases, with 9 bases sitting between them. Study outcomes and limitations: People who partly responded at 0.1-3.0 mg/kg had some of the least clonal expansion seen. The antigen specificity of the peripheral T cells (those that were expanded) was not determined. CD8+ T cells (on average) carried more expanded clones than CD4+ T cells.

Concerning this clone itself: What it recognizes is unknown.

This TCR derives from an adult with an advanced solid tumor such as melanoma, head and neck, liver or kidney cancer. This chain uses TRBV27 with TRBJ2-2; unclear D gene. The sample here was CD4+ or CD8+ T cells sorted from blood, taken in a trial of the OX40 agonist ivuxolimab. This CDR3 reads CASSRGGGELFF. The CDR3 nucleotides read TGTGCCAGCAGCCGCGGCGGCGGGGAGCTGTTTTTT.